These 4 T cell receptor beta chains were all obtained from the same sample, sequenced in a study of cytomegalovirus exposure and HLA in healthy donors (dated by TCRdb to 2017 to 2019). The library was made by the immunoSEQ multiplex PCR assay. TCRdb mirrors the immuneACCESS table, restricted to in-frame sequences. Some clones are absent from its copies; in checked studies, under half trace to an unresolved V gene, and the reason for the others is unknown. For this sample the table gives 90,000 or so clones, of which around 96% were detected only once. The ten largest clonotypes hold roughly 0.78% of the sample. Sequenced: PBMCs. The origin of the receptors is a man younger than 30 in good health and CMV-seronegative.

CDR3 loop: CASSDKPNTEAFF. CDR3 coding DNA: TGCGCCAGCAGCGACAAACCGAACACTGAAGCTTTCTTT. The chain couples TRBV5-1 to TRBJ1-1; D remains unclear. V was trimmed by 4 bases and J by 1 base, leaving 8 bases between them. The germline CDR1 and CDR2 sequences are SGHRS and YFSETQ. This CDR3 is built from 13 residues. The full variable domain, with the rest looked up from reference TRBV5-1 and TRBJ1-1, is KAGVTQTPRYLIKTRGQQVTLSCSPISGHRSVSWYQQTPGQGLQFLFEYFSETQRNKGNFPGRFSGRQFSNSRSEMNVSTLELGDSALYLCASSDKPNTEAFFGQGTRLTVV.

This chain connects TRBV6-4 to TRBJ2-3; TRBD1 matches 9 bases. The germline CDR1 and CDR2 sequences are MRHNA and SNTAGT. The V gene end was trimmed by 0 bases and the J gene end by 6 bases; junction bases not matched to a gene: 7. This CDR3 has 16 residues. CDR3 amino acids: CASSDSSGQGLDTQYF. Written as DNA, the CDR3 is TGTGCCAGCAGTGACTCTTCCGGACAGGGGCTCGATACGCAGTATTTT.

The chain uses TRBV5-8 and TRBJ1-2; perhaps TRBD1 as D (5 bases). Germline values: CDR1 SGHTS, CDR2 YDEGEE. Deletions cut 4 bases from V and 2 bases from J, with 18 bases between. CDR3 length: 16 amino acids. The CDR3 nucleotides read TGTGCCAGCAGCAAAACCGGGACTCCTGCCAACTATGGCTACACCTTC. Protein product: CASSKTGTPANYGYTF.

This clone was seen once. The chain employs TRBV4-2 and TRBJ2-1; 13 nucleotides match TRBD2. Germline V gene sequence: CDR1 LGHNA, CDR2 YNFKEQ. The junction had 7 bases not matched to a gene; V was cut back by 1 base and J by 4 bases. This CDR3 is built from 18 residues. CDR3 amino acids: CASSQVGTSGNLYNEQFF. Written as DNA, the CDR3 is TGTGCCAGCAGCCAAGTGGGGACTAGCGGGAATTTATACAATGAGCAGTTCTTC.